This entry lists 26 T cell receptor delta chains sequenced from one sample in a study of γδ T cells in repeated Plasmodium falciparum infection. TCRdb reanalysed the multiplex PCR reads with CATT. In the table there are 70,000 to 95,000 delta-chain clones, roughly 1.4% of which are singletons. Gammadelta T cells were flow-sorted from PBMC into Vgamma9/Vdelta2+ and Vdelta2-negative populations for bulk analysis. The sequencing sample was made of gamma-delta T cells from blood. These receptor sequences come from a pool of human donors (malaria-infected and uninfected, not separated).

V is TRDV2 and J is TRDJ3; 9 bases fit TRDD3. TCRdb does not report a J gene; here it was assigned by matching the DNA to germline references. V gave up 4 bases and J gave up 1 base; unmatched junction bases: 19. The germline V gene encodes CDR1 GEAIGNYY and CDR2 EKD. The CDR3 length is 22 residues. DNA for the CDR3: TGTGCCTGTGAGGGTTTCGCCGTTACTGGGGGACAAGGGTCCTGGGACACCCGACAGATGTTTTTC. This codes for CACEGFAVTGGQGSWDTRQMFF.

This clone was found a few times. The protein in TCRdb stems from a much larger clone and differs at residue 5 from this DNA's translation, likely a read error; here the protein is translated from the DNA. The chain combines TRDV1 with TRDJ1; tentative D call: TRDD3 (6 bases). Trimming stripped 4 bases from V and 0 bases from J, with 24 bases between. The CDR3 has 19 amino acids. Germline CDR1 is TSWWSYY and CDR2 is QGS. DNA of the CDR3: TGTGCTCTTGGGGCACCCAAGGCTCAACCGGGGATTTACACCGATAAACTCATCTTT. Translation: CALGAPKAQPGIYTDKLIF.

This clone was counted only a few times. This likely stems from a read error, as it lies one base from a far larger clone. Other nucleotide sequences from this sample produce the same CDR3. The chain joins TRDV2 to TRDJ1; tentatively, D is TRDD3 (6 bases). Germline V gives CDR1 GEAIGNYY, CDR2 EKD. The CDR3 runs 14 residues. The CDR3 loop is CACDRLGYTDKLIF. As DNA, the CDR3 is TGTGCTTGTGACCGGCTGGGGTACACCGATAAACTCATCTTT.

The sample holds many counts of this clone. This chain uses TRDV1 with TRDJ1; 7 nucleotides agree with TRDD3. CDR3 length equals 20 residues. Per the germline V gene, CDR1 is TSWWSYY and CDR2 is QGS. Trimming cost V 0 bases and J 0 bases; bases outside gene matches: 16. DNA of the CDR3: TGTGCTCTTGGGGAACTACGGCACTGGGGATGGGGATTGTACACCGATAAACTCATCTTT. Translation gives CALGELRHWGWGLYTDKLIF.

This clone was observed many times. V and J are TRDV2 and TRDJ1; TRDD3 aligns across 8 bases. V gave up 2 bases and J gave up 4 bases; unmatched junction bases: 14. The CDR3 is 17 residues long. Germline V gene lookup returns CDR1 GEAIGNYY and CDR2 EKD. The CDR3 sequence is CACDILGDPARGDKLIF. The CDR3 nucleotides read TGTGCCTGTGACATCCTGGGGGACCCCGCCAGGGGCGATAAACTCATCTTT.

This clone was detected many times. The CDR3 spells CACDTVGDTARGKLIF. CDR3 in DNA: TGTGCCTGTGACACCGTTGGGGATACCGCCCGGGGTAAACTCATCTTT. V usage is TRDV2 and J usage is TRDJ1; 8 bases match TRDD3. V was clipped by 0 bases and J by 7 bases; unmatched bases: 12. There are 16 residues in the CDR3. The germline gives CDR1 GEAIGNYY, CDR2 EKD.

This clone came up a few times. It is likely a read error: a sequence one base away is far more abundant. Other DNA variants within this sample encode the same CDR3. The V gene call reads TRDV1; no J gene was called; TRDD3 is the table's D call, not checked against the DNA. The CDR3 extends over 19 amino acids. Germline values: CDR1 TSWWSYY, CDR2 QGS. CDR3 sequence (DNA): TGTGCTCTTGGGGTTGCGATACGTAAAACCAACCCGTACACCGATAAACTCATCTTC. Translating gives CALGVAIRKTNPYTDKLIF.

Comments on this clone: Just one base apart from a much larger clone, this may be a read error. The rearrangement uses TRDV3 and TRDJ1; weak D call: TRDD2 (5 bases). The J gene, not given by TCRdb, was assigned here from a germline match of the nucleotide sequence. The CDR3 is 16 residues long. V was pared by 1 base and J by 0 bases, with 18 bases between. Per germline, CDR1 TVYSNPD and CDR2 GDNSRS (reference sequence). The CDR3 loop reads CAFIDDIPSYTDKLIF. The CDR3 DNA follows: TGTGCCTTTATAGATGACATCCCTTCGTACACCGATAAACTCATCTTT.

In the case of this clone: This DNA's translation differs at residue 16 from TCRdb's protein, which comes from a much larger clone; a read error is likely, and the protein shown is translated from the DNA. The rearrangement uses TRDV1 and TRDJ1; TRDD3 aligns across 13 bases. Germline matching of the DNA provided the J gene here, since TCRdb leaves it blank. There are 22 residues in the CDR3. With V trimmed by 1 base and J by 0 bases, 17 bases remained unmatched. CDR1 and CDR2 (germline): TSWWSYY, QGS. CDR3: CALGEQWLLGDTLGLHTDKLIF. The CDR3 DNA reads TGTGCTCTTGGGGAACAGTGGCTACTGGGGGATACGTTGGGGTTGCACACCGATAAACTCATCTTT.

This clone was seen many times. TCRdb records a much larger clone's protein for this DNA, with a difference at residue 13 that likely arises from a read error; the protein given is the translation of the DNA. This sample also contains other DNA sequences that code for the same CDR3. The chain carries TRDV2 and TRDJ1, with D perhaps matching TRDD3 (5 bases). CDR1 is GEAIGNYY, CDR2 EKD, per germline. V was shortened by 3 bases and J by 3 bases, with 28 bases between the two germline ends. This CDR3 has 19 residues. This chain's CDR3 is CACDLVTGRGVLDADKLIF. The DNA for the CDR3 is TGTGCCTGTGACTTAGTCACTGGAAGAGGGGTTTTGGATGCCGATAAACTCATCTTT.

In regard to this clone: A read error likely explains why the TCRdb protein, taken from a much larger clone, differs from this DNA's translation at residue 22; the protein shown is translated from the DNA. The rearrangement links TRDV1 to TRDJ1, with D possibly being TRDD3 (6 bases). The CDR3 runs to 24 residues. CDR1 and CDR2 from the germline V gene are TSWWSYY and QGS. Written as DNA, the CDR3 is TGTGCTCTTGGGGAACTAGGATTGCCTTTGAACTCCCTTAGTCTTGGGGATCCCTCCCCTAAACCCATCTTT. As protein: CALGELGLPLNSLSLGDPSPKPIF.

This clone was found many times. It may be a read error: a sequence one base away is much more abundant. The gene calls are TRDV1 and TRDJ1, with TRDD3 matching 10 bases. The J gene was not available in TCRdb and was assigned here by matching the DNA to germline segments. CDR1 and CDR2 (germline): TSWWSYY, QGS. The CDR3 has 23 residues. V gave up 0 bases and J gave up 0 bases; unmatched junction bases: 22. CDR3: CALGELVHSQGLYWGIHTDKLIF. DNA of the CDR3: TGTGCTCTTGGGGAACTAGTGCACTCCCAAGGGCTGTACTGGGGGATTCACACCGATAAACTCATCTTT.

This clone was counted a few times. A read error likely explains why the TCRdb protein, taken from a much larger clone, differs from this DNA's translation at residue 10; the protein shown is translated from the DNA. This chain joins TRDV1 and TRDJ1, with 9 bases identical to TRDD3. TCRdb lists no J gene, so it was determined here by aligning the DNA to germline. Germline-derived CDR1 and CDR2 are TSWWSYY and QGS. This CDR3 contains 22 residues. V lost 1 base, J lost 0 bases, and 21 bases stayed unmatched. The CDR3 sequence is CALGEPMGHLTGGRLYTDKLIF. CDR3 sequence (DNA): TGTGCTCTTGGGGAACCTATGGGCCATCTTACTGGGGGACGTCTGTACACCGATAAACTCATCTTT.

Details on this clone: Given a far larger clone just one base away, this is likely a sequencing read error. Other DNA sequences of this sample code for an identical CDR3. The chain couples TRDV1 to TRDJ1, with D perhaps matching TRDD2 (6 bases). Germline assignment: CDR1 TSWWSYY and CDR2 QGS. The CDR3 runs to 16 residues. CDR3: CALGDILPNRTDKLIF. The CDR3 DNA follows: TGTGCTCTTGGGGATATCCTTCCGAATCGCACCGATAAACTCATCTTC.

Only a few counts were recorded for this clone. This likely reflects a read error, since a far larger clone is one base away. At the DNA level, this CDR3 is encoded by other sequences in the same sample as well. The CDR3 is CACDTVGDTAQLFF. The CDR3 DNA sequence: TGTGCCTGTGACACCGTGGGGGATACAGCACAACTCTTCTTC. J gene calling gave no result, while the V gene is TRDV2; whether TRDD3, the table's D call, matches the DNA was not checked. This CDR3 contains 14 residues. Germline assignment: CDR1 GEAIGNYY and CDR2 EKD.

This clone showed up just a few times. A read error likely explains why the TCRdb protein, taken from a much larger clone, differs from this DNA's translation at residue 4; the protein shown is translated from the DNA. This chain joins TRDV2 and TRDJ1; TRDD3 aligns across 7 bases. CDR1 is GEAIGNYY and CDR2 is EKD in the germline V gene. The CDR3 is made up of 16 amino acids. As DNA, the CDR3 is TGTGCCTGTGGCACCATCGGGGGATCTACCACCGATAAACTCATCTTT. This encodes CACGTIGGSTTDKLIF.

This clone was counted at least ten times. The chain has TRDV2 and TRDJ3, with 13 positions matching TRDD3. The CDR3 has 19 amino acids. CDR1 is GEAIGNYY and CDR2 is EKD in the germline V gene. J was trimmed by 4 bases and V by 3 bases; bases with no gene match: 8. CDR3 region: CACDEDTGGYAWDTRQMFF. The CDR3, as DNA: TGTGCCTGTGACGAGGATACTGGGGGATACGCTTGGGACACCCGACAGATGTTTTTC.

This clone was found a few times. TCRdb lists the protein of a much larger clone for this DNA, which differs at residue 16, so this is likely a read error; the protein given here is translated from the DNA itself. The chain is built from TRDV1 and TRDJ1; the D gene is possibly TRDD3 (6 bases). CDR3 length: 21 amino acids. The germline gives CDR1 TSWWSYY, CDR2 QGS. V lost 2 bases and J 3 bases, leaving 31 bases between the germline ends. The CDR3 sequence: CALGESTHNLGWGENADKLIF. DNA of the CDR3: TGTGCTCTTGGGGAATCTACACACAACCTTGGGTGGGGGGAGAACGCCGATAAACTCATCTTT.

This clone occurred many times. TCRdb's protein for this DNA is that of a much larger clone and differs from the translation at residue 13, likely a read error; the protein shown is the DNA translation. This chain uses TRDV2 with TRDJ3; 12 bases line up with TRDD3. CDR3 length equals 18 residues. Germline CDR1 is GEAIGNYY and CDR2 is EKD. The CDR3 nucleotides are TGTGCCTGTGACACCGTACTGGGGGATACCTGGGACGCCCGACAGATGTTTTTC. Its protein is CACDTVLGDTWDARQMFF.

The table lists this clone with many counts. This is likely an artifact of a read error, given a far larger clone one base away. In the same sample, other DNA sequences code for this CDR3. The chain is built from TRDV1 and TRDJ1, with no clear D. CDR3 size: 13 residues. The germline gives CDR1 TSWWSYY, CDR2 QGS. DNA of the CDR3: TGTGCTCTTGGGACAACACACACTGATAAACTCATCTTT. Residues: CALGTTHTDKLIF.

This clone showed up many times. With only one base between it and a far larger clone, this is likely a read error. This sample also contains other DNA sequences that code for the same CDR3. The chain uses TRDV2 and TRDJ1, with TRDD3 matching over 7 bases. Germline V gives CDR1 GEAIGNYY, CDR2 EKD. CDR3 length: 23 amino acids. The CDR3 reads CACDTVILTTSRTGDPSRGKLIF. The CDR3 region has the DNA TGCGCCTGTGACACTGTCATTCTCACTACCTCGCGTACTGGGGACCCTAGTAGGGGTAAACTCATCTTT.

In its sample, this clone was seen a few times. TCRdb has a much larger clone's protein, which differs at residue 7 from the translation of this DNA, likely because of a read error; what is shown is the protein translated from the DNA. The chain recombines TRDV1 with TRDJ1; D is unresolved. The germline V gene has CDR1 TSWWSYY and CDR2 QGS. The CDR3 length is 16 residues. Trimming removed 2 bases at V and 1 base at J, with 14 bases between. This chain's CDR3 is CALGELSRTATDKLIF. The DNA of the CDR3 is TGTGCTCTTGGGGAATTGAGCCGGACAGCCACCGATAAACTCATCTTT.

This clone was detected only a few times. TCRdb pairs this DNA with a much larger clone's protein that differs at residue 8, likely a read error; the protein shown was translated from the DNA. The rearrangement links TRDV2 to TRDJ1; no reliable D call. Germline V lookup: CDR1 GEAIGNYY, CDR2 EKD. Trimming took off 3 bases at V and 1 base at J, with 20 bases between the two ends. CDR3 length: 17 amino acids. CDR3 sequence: CACDRLQGKVRTDKLIF. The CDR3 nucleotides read TGTGCCTGTGACCGATTGCAGGGTAAGGTCCGCACCGATAAACTCATCTTT.

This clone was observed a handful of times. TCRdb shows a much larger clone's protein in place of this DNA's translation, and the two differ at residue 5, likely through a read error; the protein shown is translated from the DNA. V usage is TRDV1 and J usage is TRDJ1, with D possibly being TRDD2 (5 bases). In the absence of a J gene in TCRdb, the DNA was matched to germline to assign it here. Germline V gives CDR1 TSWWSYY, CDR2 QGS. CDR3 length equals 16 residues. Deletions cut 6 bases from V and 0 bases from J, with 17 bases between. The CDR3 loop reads CALGGPFPPYTDKLIF. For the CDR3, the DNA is TGTGCTCTTGGAGGGCCTTTTCCTCCTTACACCGATAAACTCATCTTT.

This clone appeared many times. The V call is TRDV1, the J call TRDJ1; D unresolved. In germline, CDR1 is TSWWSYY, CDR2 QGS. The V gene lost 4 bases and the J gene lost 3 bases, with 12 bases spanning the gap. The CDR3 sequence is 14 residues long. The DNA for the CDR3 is TGTGCTCTTGGGGGGAGTTTCGGGTCCGATAAACTCATCTTT. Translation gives CALGGSFGSDKLIF.

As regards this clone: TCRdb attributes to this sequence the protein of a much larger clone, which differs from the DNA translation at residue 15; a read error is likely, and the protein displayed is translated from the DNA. DNA of the CDR3: TGTGCTCTTGGGGAACTATCGGTCCCCTACAGCCGTCCTGGGGTCTACACCGATAAACTCATCTTT. As protein: CALGELSVPYSRPGVYTDKLIF. The V and J genes are TRDV1 and TRDJ1; D may be TRDD3 (6 bases). TCRdb does not report a J gene; here it was assigned by matching the DNA to germline references. Germline V gives CDR1 TSWWSYY, CDR2 QGS. The V and J ends lost 0 bases and 0 bases respectively, with 29 bases between them. The length of the CDR3 is 22 residues.